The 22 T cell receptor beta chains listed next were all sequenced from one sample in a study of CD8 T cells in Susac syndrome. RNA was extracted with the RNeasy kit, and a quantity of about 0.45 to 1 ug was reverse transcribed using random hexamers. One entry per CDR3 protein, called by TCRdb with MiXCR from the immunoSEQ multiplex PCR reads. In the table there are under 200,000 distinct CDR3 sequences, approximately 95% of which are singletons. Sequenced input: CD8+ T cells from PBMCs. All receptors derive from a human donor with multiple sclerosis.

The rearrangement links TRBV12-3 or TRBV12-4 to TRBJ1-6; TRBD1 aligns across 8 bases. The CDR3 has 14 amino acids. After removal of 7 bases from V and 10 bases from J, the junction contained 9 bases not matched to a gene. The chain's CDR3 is CASTQDRVRSPLHF. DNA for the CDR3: TGTGCCAGCACCCAGGACAGGGTCCGATCACCCCTCCACTTT.

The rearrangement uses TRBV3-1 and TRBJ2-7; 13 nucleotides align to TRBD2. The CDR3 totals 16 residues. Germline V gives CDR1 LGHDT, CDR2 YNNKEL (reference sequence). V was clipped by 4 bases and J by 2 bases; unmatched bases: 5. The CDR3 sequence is CASSPGTSGVTYEQYF. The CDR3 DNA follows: TGTGCCAGCAGCCCCGGGACTAGCGGGGTTACCTACGAGCAGTACTTC.

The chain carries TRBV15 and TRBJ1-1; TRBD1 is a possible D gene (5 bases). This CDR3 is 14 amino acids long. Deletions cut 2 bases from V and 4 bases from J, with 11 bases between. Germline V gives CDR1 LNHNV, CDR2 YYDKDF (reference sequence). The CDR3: CATSRPRQFTEAFF. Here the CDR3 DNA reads TGTGCCACCAGCAGACCCCGACAGTTCACTGAAGCTTTCTTT.

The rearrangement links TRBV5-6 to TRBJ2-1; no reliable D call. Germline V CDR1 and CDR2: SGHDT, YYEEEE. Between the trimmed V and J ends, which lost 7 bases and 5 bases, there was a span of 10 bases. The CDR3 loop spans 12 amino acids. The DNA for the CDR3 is TGTGCCAGCGGAGTCAGAAACAATGAGCAGTTCTTC. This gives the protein CASGVRNNEQFF.

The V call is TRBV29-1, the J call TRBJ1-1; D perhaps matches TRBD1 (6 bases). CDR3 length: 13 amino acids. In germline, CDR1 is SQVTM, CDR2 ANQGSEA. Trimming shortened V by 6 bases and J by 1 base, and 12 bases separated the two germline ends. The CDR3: CSVTRDTNTEAFF. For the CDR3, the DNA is TGCAGCGTGACCCGGGACACGAACACTGAAGCTTTCTTT.

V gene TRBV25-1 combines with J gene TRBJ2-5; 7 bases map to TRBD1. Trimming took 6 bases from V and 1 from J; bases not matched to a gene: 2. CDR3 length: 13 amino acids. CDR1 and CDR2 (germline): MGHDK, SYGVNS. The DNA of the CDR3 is TGTGCCAGCAGGGCAGGGGGCCAAGAGACCCAGTACTTC. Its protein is CASRAGGQETQYF.

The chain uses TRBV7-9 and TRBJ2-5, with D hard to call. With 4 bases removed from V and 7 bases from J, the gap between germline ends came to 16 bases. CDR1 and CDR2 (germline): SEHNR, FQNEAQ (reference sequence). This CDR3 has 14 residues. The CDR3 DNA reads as TGTGCCAGCAGCTCCGTAGGTAGTCATGTGACCCAGTACTTC. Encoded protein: CASSSVGSHVTQYF. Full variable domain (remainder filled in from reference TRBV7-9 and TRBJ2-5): DTGVSQNPRHKITKRGQNVTFRCDPISEHNRLYWYRQTLGQGPEFLTYFQNEAQLEKSRLLSDRFSAERPKGSFSTLEIQRTEQGDSAMYLCASSSVGSHVTQYFGPGTRLLVL.

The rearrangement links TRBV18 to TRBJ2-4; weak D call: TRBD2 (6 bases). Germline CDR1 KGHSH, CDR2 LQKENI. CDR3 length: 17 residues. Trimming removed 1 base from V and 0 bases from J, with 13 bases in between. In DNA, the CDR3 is TGTGCCAGCTCACCACGGTACCGGGAGCTAGCCAAAAACATTCAGTACTTC. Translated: CASSPRYRELAKNIQYF.

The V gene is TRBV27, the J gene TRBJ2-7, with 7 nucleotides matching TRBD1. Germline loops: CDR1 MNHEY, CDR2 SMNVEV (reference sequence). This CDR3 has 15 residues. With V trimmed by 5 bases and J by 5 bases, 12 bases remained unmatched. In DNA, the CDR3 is TGTGCCAGCAGTCTCTACCCCCACAGGGGAGACGAGCAGTACTTC. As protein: CASSLYPHRGDEQYF.

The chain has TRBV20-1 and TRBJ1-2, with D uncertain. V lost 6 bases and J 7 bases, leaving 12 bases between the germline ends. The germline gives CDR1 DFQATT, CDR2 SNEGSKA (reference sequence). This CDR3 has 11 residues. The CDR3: CSAILQGGYTF. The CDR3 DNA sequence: TGCAGTGCCATCCTCCAAGGTGGCTACACCTTC.

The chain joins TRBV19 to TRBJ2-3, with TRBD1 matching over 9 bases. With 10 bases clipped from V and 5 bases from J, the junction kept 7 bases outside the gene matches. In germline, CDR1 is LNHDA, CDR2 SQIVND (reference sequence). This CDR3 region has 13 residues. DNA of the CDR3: TGTGCCACAAACAGGGGGCATATAGATACGCAGTATTTT. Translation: CATNRGHIDTQYF.

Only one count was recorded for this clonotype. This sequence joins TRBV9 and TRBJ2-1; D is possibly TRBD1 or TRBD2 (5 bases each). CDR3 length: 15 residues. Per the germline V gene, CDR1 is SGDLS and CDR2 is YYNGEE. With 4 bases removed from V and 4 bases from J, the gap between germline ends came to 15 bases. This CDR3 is CASSRGTGAYNEQFF. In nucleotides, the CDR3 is TGTGCCAGCAGCAGAGGGACCGGGGCTTACAATGAGCAGTTCTTC.

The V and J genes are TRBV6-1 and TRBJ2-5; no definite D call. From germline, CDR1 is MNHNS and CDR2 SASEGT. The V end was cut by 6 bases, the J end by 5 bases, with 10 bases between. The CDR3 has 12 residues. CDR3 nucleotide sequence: TGTGCCAGCAGCGCCGCCATGGAGACCCAGTACTTC. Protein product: CASSAAMETQYF.

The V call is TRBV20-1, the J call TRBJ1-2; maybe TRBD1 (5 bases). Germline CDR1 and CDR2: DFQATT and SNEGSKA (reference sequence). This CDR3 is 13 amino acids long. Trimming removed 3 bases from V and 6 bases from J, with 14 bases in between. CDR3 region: CSASVQGQNGYTF. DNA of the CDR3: TGCAGTGCTAGTGTCCAGGGTCAGAATGGCTACACCTTC.

The CDR3 sequence: CASSFGYTEAFF. CDR3 DNA: TGTGCCAGCAGCTTTGGGTACACTGAAGCTTTCTTT. V gene TRBV5-6 combines with J gene TRBJ1-1; D is ambiguous. V was pared by 2 bases and J by 3 bases, with 5 bases between. The CDR3 extends over 12 amino acids. Per the germline V gene, CDR1 is SGHDT and CDR2 is YYEEEE.

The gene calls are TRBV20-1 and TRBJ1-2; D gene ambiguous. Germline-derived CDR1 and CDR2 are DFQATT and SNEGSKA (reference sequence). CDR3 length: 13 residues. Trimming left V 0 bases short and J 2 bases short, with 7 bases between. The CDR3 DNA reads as TGCAGTGCTAGAGACGTGGACAACTATGGCTACACCTTC. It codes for CSARDVDNYGYTF.

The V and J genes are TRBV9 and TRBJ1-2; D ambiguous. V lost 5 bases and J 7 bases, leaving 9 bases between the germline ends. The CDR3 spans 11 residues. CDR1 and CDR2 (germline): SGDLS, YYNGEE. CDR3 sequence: CASSSRSGYTF. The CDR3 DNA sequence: TGTGCCAGCAGTTCCCGGTCTGGCTACACCTTC.

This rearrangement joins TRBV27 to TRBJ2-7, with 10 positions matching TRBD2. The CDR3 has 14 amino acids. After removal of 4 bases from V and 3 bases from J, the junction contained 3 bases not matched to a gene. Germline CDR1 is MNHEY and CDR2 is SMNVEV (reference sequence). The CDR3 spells CASSWASGSYEQYF. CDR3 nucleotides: TGTGCCAGCAGTTGGGCTAGCGGGAGCTACGAGCAGTACTTC.

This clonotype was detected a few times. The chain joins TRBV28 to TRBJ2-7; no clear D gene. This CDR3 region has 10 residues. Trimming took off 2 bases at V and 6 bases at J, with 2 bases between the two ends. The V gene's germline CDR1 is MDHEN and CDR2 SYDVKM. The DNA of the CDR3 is TGTGCCAGCAGTTTAGGCGAGCAGTACTTC. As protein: CASSLGEQYF.

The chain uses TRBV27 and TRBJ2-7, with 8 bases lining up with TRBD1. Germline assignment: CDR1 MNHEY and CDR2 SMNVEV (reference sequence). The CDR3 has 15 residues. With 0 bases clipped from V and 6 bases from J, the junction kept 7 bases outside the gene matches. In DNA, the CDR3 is TGTGCCAGCAGTTTATCGGCAGGGGGCCTTGGCGAGCAGTACTTC. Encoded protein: CASSLSAGGLGEQYF.

The DNA of the CDR3 is TGTGCCAGCAGTTTATCGAGCCACTCCGAGCAGTACTTC. Protein: CASSLSSHSEQYF. The rearrangement links TRBV27 to TRBJ2-7; D remains ambiguous. Trimming cost V 0 bases and J 6 bases, with 9 bases left between them. Germline V gives CDR1 MNHEY, CDR2 SMNVEV (reference sequence). This CDR3 has 13 residues.

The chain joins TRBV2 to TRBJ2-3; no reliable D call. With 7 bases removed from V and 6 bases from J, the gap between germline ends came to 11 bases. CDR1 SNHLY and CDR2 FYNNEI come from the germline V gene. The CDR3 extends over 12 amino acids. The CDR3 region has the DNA TGTGCCAGCAAAAAAATGACCGATACGCAGTATTTT. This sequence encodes CASKKMTDTQYF. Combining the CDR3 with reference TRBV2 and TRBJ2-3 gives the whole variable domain EPEVTQTPSHQVTQMGQEVILRCVPISNHLYFYWYRQILGQKVEFLVSFYNNEISEKSEIFDDQFSVERPDGSNFTLKIRSTKLEDSAMYFCASKKMTDTQYFGPGTRLTVL.